Sequencing of this T cell receptor (beta chain) was carried out in a study of early T cells in non-severe SARS-CoV-2 infection. The wider study: The chains were unpaired, and the sequenced material was bulk RNA from unsorted whole blood. Study findings and constraints: VDJdb matching, biased toward anti-spike CD8 responses, missed private and CD4 specificities.

Molecules of cDNA were individually given unique molecular identifiers that were attached to them. TCRdb reanalysed the 5' RACE reads using MiXCR and keeps one entry per CDR3 protein. Here the sample spans 57,000 or so distinct CDR3 sequences, 12% being singletons. This clonotype was observed at least ten times. Its antigen is not known. The junction had 16 bases not matched to a gene; V was cut back by 5 bases and J by 4 bases. CDR1 and CDR2 from the germline V gene are DFQATT and SNEGSKA (reference sequence). The CDR3 spans 16 residues. The chain links TRBV20-1 to TRBJ2-5; 7 nucleotides align to TRBD2. This TCR derives from an adult who was a healthcare worker with PCR-confirmed SARS-CoV-2 infection or an uninfected control (not recorded which). The donor label of this sample is uncertain. The material was whole blood, obtained at baseline. CDR3 DNA: TGCAGTGCTCCCTATCCCTTGGGGGGGTGGGGAGAGACCCAGTACTTC. This translates into CSAPYPLGGWGETQYF.